One T cell receptor (beta chain) is described in this entry. What it binds is not known. This record belongs to a study of T cell responses to AZD1222 COVID-19 vaccine. Study details: Doses given second, at about 4 or about 12 weeks, were pooled. Overall study results and limits: Rises in breadth and depth of Spike-specific TCRs came after two AZD1222 doses. Regions 160-218 and 743-854 dominated among vaccine-associated CD4 TCRs spanning spike.

The method was immunoSEQ multiplex PCR; TCRdb's version includes in-frame clones alone and lacks a portion of them. The profile shows under 150,000 clones, approximately 90% of them singletons. The germline gives CDR1 LNHDA, CDR2 SQIVND (reference sequence). The length of the CDR3 is 17 residues. Germline trimming cut 3 bases from V and 4 bases from J; bases unmatched to any gene: 12. Sample: peripheral blood, taken on day 0 of AZD1222 vaccination. The chain links TRBV19 to TRBJ2-3, with 8 positions matching TRBD2. The clonotype comes from an adult in good health. CDR3 coding DNA: TGTGCCAGTAGTATTGGGGGACTAGGTTTCAGCTCAGATACGCAGTATTTT. It codes for CASSIGGLGFSSDTQYF.